The rows below give T cell receptor beta chains drawn from one sample of a study of cytomegalovirus exposure and HLA in healthy donors. Produced via immunoSEQ multiplex PCR; TCRdb's table is partial and in-frame only. Of some 170,000 clones listed, about 9% were seen once; the top ten hold 1% to 1.5%. The sequencing sample was made of PBMCs. The receptors here all came from a woman younger than 45 in good health and CMV-seropositive. The CDR3 runs from the conserved cysteine through the conserved F or W. The D gene is left open where the match is weak. A clone size is listed for some rows: how often the clone was seen (once, few, many), or a class if it is expanded.

D | J | V | size | CDR3 | DNA
- | TRBJ2-7 | TRBV27 | few | CASSLGPAYEQYF | TGTGCCAGCAGTTTAGGGCCAGCCTACGAGCAGTACTTC
- | TRBJ1-2 | TRBV7-9 | few | CASSPQGSYGYTF | TGTGCCAGCAGCCCTCAGGGGAGCTATGGCTACACCTTC
TRBD2 | TRBJ2-5 | TRBV14 | - | CASSQVGLAGVETQYF | TGTGCCAGCAGCCAAGTTGGACTAGCGGGAGTAGAGACCCAGTACTTC
- | TRBJ2-3 | TRBV9 | - | CASSTGAGAFDTDTQYF | TGTGCCAGCAGCACTGGGGCTGGCGCGTTTGACACAGATACGCAGTATTTT
TRBD2 | TRBJ2-2 | TRBV10-3 | few | CAIIAGGPGGELFF | TGTGCCATCATAGCGGGAGGGCCGGGCGGGGAGCTGTTTTTT
TRBD1 | TRBJ1-5 | TRBV2 | few | CASSPGQGARQPQHF | TGTGCCAGCAGCCCGGGACAGGGGGCTAGGCAGCCCCAGCATTTT
TRBD2 | TRBJ2-1 | TRBV10-2 | - | CASSEMGLGDEQFF | TGCGCCAGCAGTGAGATGGGACTAGGTGATGAGCAGTTCTTC
- | TRBJ2-7 | TRBV2 | - | CASTRGRAFADEQYF | TGTGCCAGCACCAGAGGCAGGGCATTTGCCGACGAGCAGTACTTC
- | TRBJ1-2 | TRBV10-3 | few | CAISGRGNYGYTF | TGTGCCATCAGTGGAAGGGGTAACTATGGCTACACCTTC
- | TRBJ2-7 | TRBV11-2 | - | CASSFGRTGAYEQYF | TGTGCCAGCAGCTTCGGACGCACAGGAGCCTACGAGCAGTACTTC
TRBD1 | TRBJ2-4 | TRBV19 | - | CASSIDTGVTIQYF | TGTGCCAGTAGTATAGACACAGGGGTTACCATTCAGTACTTC